This T cell receptor (beta chain) appears in the sequencing data of a study of PD-1 blockade in mismatch repair-deficient tumors. Only in-frame clones appear in the TCRdb table, and some are missing; sequencing was by immunoSEQ multiplex PCR. The sample lists some 100,000 clones; 82% were seen once. A few counts support this clone. Sequencing was performed on peripheral blood, taken roughly eight months after starting pembrolizumab. The TCR sequence derives from an adult with mismatch repair-deficient cancer.

The CDR3 DNA sequence: TGTGCCATCAGCGCGGGCGGGCAAGAGACCCAGTACTTC. Protein: CAISAGGQETQYF. V usage is TRBV10-3 and J usage is TRBJ2-5; tentative D call: TRBD2 (5 bases). The CDR3 has 13 residues. Germline V CDR1 and CDR2: ENHRY, SYGVKD. V lost 6 bases and J 2 bases, leaving 10 bases between the germline ends.